Below, one T cell receptor (beta chain) is given with its context. Its antigen is not identified. This specimen comes from a study of T cell repertoires in cytomegalovirus infection. TCRdb re-called the reads with MiXCR, one entry per CDR3 protein. This sample has about 740,000 distinct CDR3 sequences, with around 30% found just once. Trimming took off 5 bases at V and 4 bases at J, with 18 bases between the two ends. The CDR3 has 16 amino acids. Germline-derived CDR1 and CDR2 are LNHDA and SQIVND (reference sequence). The receptor comes from a human donor in good health (CMV status not recorded). Some clones in this sample may be carry-over from other donors' samples. V and J are TRBV19 and TRBJ2-1; D assignment may be TRBD1 or TRBD2 (5 bases each). The sequencing here drew on cultured PBMCs, taken from culture after CMV antigen stimulation. In nucleotides, the CDR3 is TGTGCCAGTAGTTTTCGACGGGACCGCATATACAATGAGCAGTTCTTC. It yields the protein CASSFRRDRIYNEQFF.